The clone carrying this T cell receptor beta chain was found once. The antigen is not known. From germline, CDR1 is SGHRS and CDR2 YFSETQ. This CDR3 spans 14 amino acids. Trimming shortened V by 2 bases and J by 3 bases, and 12 bases separated the two germline ends. Unique molecular identifiers were present in the TCR beta cDNA libraries. TCRdb re-derived calls from the PCR reads in MiXCR, one entry per CDR3 protein. This repertoire shows approximately 350,000 distinct CDR3 sequences, around 33% found once; its top ten account for 10% to 15%. The data stem from a study of post-analysis software for immune sequencing data. Study results and limitations: Included in a set of several TRBV segments more frequent in patients than controls were TRBV5-6, TRBV5-1 and TRBV20-1.

The specimen was blood. The clonotype comes from a girl between 10 and 17 years old with multiple sclerosis. The rearrangement joins TRBV5-1 to TRBJ2-7; possible D gene TRBD2, 5 bases. Written as DNA, the CDR3 is TGCGCCAGCAGCTTAAATAAGGAGGACTACGAGCAGTACTTC. This gives the protein CASSLNKEDYEQYF.